A selection of T cell receptor beta chains follows, all from one sample in a study of blood T cell repertoires in COVID-19. Libraries were prepared by immunoSEQ multiplex PCR; TCRdb keeps only in-frame clonotypes and omits some of them. The sample holds about 140,000 clones, approximately 90% seen once. Input material: PBMCs or T cells enriched from blood (not recorded which). These TCRs come from a man aged 50 to 60 who had recovered from COVID-19. Each CDR3 is given with its conserved first and last residue. The D gene is left open where the match is weak. Clone sizes are given selectively: once, few, many, or a class where the clone is expanded.

size	D	V	J	CDR3	DNA
once	TRBD2	TRBV10-3	TRBJ2-2	CAISELAGGWNTGELFF	TGTGCCATCAGTGAACTAGCGGGGGGGTGGAACACCGGGGAGCTGTTTTTT
once	.	TRBV18	TRBJ1-2	CASSPRAGLDGYTF	TGTGCCAGCTCACCACGGGCTGGGTTGGATGGCTACACCTTC
.	TRBD2	TRBV4-2	TRBJ2-3	CASSHPSGGTSTDTQYF	TGTGCCAGCAGCCATCCTAGCGGGGGAACTAGCACAGATACGCAGTATTTT
.	.	TRBV4-1	TRBJ2-5	CASSHTEKAEETQYF	TGCGCCAGCAGCCATACGGAGAAAGCGGAGGAGACCCAGTACTTC
.	.	TRBV5-8	TRBJ1-5	CASSQPEWAHQPQHF	TGTGCCAGCAGCCAACCCGAGTGGGCCCATCAGCCCCAGCATTTT
.	TRBD2	TRBV28	TRBJ2-1	CASSGTSGVDYNEQFF	TGTGCCAGCAGCGGGACTAGCGGGGTTGACTACAATGAGCAGTTCTTC
.	.	TRBV5-6	TRBJ1-5	CASSIRQAGSQPQHF	TGTGCCAGCAGCATAAGACAGGCCGGGTCTCAGCCCCAGCATTTT
.	TRBD1	TRBV7-9	TRBJ1-2	CASSKGQGNYGYTF	TGTGCCAGCAGCAAGGGACAGGGAAACTATGGCTACACCTTC
.	.	TRBV28	TRBJ1-6	CASKAGDNSPLHF	TGTGCCAGCAAGGCGGGGGATAATTCACCCCTCCACTTT
.	TRBD1	TRBV5-1	TRBJ1-4	CASSLQGAGANEKLFF	TGCGCCAGCAGCCTTCAGGGGGCAGGAGCTAATGAAAAACTGTTTTTT
.	.	TRBV28	TRBJ1-2	CASSLGTRGYTF	TGTGCCAGCAGTTTGGGGACTCGGGGCTACACCTTC
.	.	TRBV5-5	TRBJ1-5	CASSLLSGRGNQPQHF	TGTGCCAGCAGCTTGCTCTCGGGCAGGGGAAATCAGCCCCAGCATTTT
.	.	TRBV21-1	TRBJ1-4	CASTLPADRGEKLFF	TGTGCCAGCACACTACCGGCTGACAGGGGAGAAAAACTGTTTTTT
.	.	TRBV7-8	TRBJ2-5	CASSFRDSQVRETQYF	TGTGCCAGCAGCTTCCGGGACTCCCAGGTCCGAGAGACCCAGTACTTC
.	.	TRBV5-1	TRBJ1-5	CASSLDSPNQPQHF	TGCGCCAGCAGCTTGGACAGCCCTAATCAGCCCCAGCATTTT
.	TRBD2	TRBV2	TRBJ2-7	CATSGTSGSTYEQYF	TGTGCCACCTCAGGGACTAGCGGGAGCACCTACGAGCAGTACTTC
.	.	TRBV5-4	TRBJ2-1	CASSLELASKGQFF	TGTGCCAGCAGCTTGGAACTAGCTTCAAAAGGGCAGTTCTTC
.	.	TRBV9	TRBJ2-1	CASSDTGIPYNEQFF	TGTGCCAGCAGCGACACGGGGATACCCTACAATGAGCAGTTCTTC